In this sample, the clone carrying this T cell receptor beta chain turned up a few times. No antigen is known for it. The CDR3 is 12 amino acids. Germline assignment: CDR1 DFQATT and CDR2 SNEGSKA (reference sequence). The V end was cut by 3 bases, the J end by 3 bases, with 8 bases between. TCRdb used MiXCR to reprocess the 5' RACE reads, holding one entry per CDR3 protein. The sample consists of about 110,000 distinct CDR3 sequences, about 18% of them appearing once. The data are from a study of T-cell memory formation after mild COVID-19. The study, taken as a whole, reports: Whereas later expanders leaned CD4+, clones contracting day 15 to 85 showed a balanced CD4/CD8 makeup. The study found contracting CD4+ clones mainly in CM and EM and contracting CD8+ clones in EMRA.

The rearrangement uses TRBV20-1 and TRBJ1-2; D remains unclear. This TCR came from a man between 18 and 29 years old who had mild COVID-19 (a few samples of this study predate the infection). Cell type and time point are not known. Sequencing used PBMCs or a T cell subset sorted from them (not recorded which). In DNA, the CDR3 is TGCAGTGCTAGGGCTAGGGACTATGGCTACACCTTC. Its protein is CSARARDYGYTF.